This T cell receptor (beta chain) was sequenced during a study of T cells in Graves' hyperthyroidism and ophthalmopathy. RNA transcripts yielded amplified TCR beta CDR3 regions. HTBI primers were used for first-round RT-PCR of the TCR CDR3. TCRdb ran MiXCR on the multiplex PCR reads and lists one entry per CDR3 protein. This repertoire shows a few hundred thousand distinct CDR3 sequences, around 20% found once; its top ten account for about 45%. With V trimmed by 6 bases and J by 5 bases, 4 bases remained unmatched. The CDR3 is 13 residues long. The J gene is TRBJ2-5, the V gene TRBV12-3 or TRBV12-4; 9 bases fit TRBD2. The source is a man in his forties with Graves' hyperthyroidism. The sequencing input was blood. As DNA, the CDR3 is TGTGCCAGCAGCCCTAGCGGGGCCGAGACCCAGTACTTC. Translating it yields CASSPSGAETQYF.